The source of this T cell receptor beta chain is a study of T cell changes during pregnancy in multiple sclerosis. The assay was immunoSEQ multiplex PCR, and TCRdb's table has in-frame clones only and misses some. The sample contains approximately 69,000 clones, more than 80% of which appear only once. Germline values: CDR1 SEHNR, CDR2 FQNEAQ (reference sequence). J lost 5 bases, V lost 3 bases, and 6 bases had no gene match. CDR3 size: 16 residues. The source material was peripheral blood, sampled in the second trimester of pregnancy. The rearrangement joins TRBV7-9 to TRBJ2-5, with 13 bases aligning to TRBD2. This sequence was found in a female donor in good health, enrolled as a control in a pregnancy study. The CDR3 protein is CASSFTSGGASETQYF. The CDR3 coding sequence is TGTGCCAGCAGCTTTACTAGCGGGGGGGCCTCCGAGACCCAGTACTTC.